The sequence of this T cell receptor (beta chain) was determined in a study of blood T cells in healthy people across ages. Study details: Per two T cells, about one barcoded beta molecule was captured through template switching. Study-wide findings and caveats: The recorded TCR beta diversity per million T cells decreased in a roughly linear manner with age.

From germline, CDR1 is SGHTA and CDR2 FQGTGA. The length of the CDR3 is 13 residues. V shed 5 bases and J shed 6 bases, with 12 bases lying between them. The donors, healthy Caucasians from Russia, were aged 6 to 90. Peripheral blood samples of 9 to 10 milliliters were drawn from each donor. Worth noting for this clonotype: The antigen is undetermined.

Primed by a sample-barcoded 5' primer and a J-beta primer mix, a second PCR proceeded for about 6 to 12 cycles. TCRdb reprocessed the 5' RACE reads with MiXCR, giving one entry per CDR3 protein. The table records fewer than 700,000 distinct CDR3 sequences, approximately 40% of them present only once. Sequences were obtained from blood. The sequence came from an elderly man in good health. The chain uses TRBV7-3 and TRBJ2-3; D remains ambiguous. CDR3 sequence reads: CASSAHLRDTQYF. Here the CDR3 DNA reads TGTGCCAGCAGCGCCCATCTTCGGGATACGCAGTATTTT. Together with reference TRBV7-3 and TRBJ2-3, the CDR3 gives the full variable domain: GAGVSQTPSNKVTEKGKYVELRCDPISGHTALYWYRQSLGQGPEFLIYFQGTGAADDSGLPNDRFFAVRPEGSVSTLKIQRTERGDSAVYLCASSAHLRDTQYFGPGTRLTVL.